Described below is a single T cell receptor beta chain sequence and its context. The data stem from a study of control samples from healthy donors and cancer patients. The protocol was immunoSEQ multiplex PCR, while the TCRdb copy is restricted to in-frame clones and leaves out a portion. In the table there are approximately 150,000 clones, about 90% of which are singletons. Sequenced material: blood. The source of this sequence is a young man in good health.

CDR3 amino acids: CASSEEWGAQPQHF. The DNA of the CDR3 is TGTGCCAGCAGTGAAGAATGGGGAGCTCAGCCCCAGCATTTT. This chain links TRBV2 with TRBJ1-5, with D hard to call. The germline V gene has CDR1 SNHLY and CDR2 FYNNEI. The CDR3 sequence is 14 residues long. Trimming removed 1 base from V and 6 bases from J, with 10 bases in between.